This T cell receptor (beta chain) was obtained from a study of blood T cell repertoires in COVID-19 (dated by TCRdb to the early 2020s). About the investigation overall: Collaborator samples came from the United States, Italy and Spain and covered acute and convalescent phases of COVID-19. The sample metadata nearly always contained a de-identified subject ID, COVID-19 status, age in years and sex. The samples were drawn from two sources: the first 160 participants of the ongoing ImmuneRACE study, and fewer than 1,500 subjects contributed by 6 global collaborators. The dataset comprised deeply sampled blood TCRbeta repertoires from subjects exposed to, actively infected with, or recovered from COVID-19. The repertoires were made available in a free public database intended to serve as a resource for research on the immune response to SARS-CoV-2. The material from the prospective study consisted of cDNA or gDNA derived from T cells, B-cell-depleted T cells, or PBMCs. Where available, HLA class I and class II types were obtained from metadata supplied by the sample provider rather than from assay-based typing. Paper-wide results and their limitations: How much clinical and demographic metadata was included differed by source and by participant, and the metadata was provided uncurated.

Collaborating institutions collected whole blood in K2EDTA tubes following their own protocols. For TCRbeta analysis, collaborators shipped samples in one of three forms: frozen whole blood, isolated PBMCs, or DNA extracted from either of those sample types. From cysteine to phenylalanine, the CDR3 is 14 amino acids long. Only the CDR3 part of the read is kept: 42 bases, read in frame from the first base. The germline V gene gives CDR1 as SGHTA and CDR2 as FQGNSA. V and J lose 5 bases and 1 base, and a span of 9 bases separates them. The immunoSEQ Assay, a bias-controlled multiplex PCR, was used to amplify TCRbeta CDR3 regions from genomic DNA. As for the original processing: The number of nucleated cells in each sample was estimated by amplification of reference gene primers within the assay. Sequence reads were collapsed and filtered to measure the absolute abundance of every unique TCRbeta CDR3 rearrangement. Productive Simpson clonality was computed per sample as the square root of Simpson's diversity index over productive rearrangements. TCRdb stores this immuneACCESS table with in-frame sequences only. Part of the clones is absent; in the studies checked, under half of the shortfall reflects unresolved V genes, and no reason is known for the rest. V and J calls and clone size follow that table, whereas D and trimming were derived from the DNA. In all, the sample holds about 330,000 clones, and about four fifths of those were seen once. The top ten hold approximately 1.3% of the sample.

For this clone: Its recognized antigen is unknown. No much larger clonotype is one base removed from it; base qualities were not supplied.

The receptor chain draws on TRBV7-2 and TRBJ2-1; TRBD2 might be the D gene, on 5 matching bases. Material: peripheral blood. The sequence came from a woman between 50 and 59 years old with acute or convalescent COVID-19. The CDR3 region has the sequence CASSPRGSYNEQFF. Read as DNA, the sequence is TGTGCCAGCAGCCCCCGGGGTTCCTACAATGAGCAGTTCTTC.